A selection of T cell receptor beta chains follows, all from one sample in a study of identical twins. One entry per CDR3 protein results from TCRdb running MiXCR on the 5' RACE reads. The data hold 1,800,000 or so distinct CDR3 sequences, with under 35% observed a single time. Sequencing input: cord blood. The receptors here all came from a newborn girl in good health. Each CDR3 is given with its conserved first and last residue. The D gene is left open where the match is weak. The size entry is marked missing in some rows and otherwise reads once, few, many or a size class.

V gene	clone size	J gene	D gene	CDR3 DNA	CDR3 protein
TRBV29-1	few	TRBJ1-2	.	TGCAGCGTTTGGCTAGACGGGGGTGGCTACACCTTC	CSVWLDGGGYTF
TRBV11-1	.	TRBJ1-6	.	TGTGCCAGCGGCGGGGGCGATTCACCCCTCCACTTT	CASGGGDSPLHF
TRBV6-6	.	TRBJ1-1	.	TGTGCCAGCAGCCTCAACCCGACAGGCTCTGAAGCTTTCTTT	CASSLNPTGSEAFF
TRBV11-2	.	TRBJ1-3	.	TGTGCCAGCAGTCTGAGGGGGGCACCTGGAAACACCATATATTTT	CASSLRGAPGNTIYF
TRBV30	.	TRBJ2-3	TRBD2	TGTGCCGGGACTAGCGGGATCCGTCTACGCACAGATACGCAGTATTTT	CAGTSGIRLRTDTQYF
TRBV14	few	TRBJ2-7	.	TGTGCCAGCAGCCAAGTAGCGAGGGTAGGCTACGAGCAGTACTTC	CASSQVARVGYEQYF
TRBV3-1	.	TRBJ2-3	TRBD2	TGTGCCAGCAGCCCCCTTCTAACGGGACTACGGGGAGTAGGCAAAGATACGCAGTATTTT	CASSPLLTGLRGVGKDTQYF
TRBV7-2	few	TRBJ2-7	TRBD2	TGTGCCAGCAGCCTCCGGGACTACTACGAGCAGTACTTC	CASSLRDYYEQYF
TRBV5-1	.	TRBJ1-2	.	TGCGCCAGCAGCTTGACCGGGACGGATTACTATGGCTACACCTTC	CASSLTGTDYYGYTF
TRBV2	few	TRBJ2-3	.	TGTGCCAGCAAGGGGGACTACACAGATACGCAGTATTTT	CASKGDYTDTQYF
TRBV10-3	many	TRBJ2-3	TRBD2	TGTGCCATCAGTAGCGGGAGCGGTGTGACAGATACGCAGTATTTT	CAISSGSGVTDTQYF
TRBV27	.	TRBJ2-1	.	TGTGCCAGCAGTTCCAGACCCTACAGTGAGCAGTTCTTC	CASSSRPYSEQFF
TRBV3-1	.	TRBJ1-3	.	TGTGCCAGCAGCCAACGGAGTTCTGGAAACACCATATATTTT	CASSQRSSGNTIYF
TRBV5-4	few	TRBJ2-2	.	TGTGCCAGCAGCCTAGAACTAGGTAGCGGGGAGCTGTTTTTT	CASSLELGSGELFF
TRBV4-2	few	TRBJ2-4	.	TGTGCCAGCAGCCATCCCGTGGGAGAGCAGTACTTC	CASSHPVGEQYF
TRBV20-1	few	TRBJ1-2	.	TGCAGTGCTAGTGTGTTGGGGCAGCCCAACTATGGCTACACCTTC	CSASVLGQPNYGYTF
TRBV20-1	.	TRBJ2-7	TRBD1	TGCAGTGCTAGTTTTTGGGACAGGGGCTTCGAGCAGTACTTC	CSASFWDRGFEQYF
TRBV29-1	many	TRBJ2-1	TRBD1	TGCAGCGTTGTGGGGACAGGGGACCTTAGCTCCTACAATGAGCAGTTCTTC	CSVVGTGDLSSYNEQFF
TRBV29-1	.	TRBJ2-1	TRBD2	TGCAGCGTGCTGACGGGGGGGCTGGACAATGAGCGGTTCTTC	CSVLTGGLDNERFF
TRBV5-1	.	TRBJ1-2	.	TGCGCCAGCAGCCCCCGACAGGCCAACCCCTATGGCTACACCTTC	CASSPRQANPYGYTF
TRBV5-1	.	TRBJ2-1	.	TGCGCCAGCAGCTTGGAGCGGGACGGGGGGCGGAATGAGCAGTTCTTC	CASSLERDGGRNEQFF
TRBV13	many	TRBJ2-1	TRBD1	TGTGCCAGCAGCTTAGGACCGGGACAGATGGTGCAGTTCTTC	CASSLGPGQMVQFF
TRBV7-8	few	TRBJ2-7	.	TGTGCCAGCAGCTTATCCCGACTAGATCGCTCCTACGAGCAGTACTTC	CASSLSRLDRSYEQYF
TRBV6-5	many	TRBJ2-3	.	TGTGCCAGCAGTCTATCAAATACGCAGTATTTT	CASSLSNTQYF
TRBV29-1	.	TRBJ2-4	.	TGCAGCGTTGGGAGGACATGGGCCCAAGAGACCCGGTACTTC	CSVGRTWAQETRYF
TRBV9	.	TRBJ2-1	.	TGTGCCAGCAGCGTAGATAGAGCCTACAATGAGCAGTTCTTC	CASSVDRAYNEQFF
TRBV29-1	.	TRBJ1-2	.	TGCAGCGTTGGAGCCACGAAACCAGGGGAAGTAGGCTACACCTTC	CSVGATKPGEVGYTF
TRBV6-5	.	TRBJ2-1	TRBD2	TGTGCCAGCAGTTACGCGGGACTAGCGAAGGGGAGCTCCTACAATGAGCAGTTCTTC	CASSYAGLAKGSSYNEQFF
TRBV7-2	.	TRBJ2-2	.	TGTGCCAGCAGCTTAGTGTGGGACACCGGGGAGCTGTTTTTT	CASSLVWDTGELFF
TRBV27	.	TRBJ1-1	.	TGTGCCAGCAGTTCCAGGGGAAGTACTGAAGCTTTCTTT	CASSSRGSTEAFF
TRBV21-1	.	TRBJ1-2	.	TGTGCCAGCAGCAAAGACCCAGGGGGCTGTGGCTACACCTTC	CASSKDPGGCGYTF
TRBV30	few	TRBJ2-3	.	TGTGCCTGGAGTGATACAGATACGCAGTATTTT	CAWSDTDTQYF
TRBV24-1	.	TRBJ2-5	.	TGTGCCACCAGTGACCTCGACAGGTACCGAGAGACCCAGTACTTC	CATSDLDRYRETQYF
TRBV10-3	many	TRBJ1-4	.	TGTGCCATCAGTGAGTCAGGGGCAACTAATGAAAAACTGTTTTTT	CAISESGATNEKLFF
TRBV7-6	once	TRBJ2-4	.	TGTGCCAGCAGCTCCACCACAGGGAACATTCAGTACTTC	CASSSTTGNIQYF
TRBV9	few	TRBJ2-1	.	TGTGCCAGCAGCGTAGGCACAGGGGAGGGGGGCAATGAGCAGTTCTTC	CASSVGTGEGGNEQFF
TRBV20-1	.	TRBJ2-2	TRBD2	TGCAGTGCTAGAGATCACCGGCTAGCGGCCTTCACCGGGGAGCTGTTTTTT	CSARDHRLAAFTGELFF